The 18 T cell receptor beta chains below were found in one sample sequenced in a study of cytomegalovirus exposure and HLA in healthy donors. The PCR used 60 Vbeta and 13 Jbeta primers. Clones were sequenced by immunoSEQ multiplex PCR, and TCRdb holds only the in-frame ones, with some missing. The sample has around 100,000 clones; 75% are singletons. The sample taken for sequencing was PBMCs. These receptors all stem from a man aged 45-60 years in good health and CMV-seronegative.

This clone showed up just a few times. The chain uses TRBV25-1 and TRBJ1-1; D is perhaps TRBD1 (6 bases). Germline values: CDR1 MGHDK, CDR2 SYGVNS. The length of the CDR3 is 13 residues. V was pared by 7 bases and J by 7 bases, with 16 bases between. DNA of the CDR3: TGTGCCAGCACCGGGGGGCGGTTAGGTGAAGCTTTCTTT. It translates to CASTGGRLGEAFF.

The chain employs TRBV19 and TRBJ2-3; D unclear. Germline-derived CDR1 and CDR2 are LNHDA and SQIVND (reference sequence). Trimming cost V 7 bases and J 2 bases, with 13 bases left between them. The CDR3 is 14 residues long. CDR3 in DNA: TGTGCCAGTACCACGTCCTACTACACAGATACGCAGTATTTT. Protein product: CASTTSYYTDTQYF.

V and J are TRBV15 and TRBJ2-1; D is perhaps TRBD2 (5 bases). CDR1 and CDR2 (germline): LNHNV, YYDKDF (reference sequence). The V end lost 8 bases, the J end lost 4 bases, and 15 bases lay between the germline ends. The CDR3 covers 14 residues. CDR3 protein: CATRAERPYNEQFF. Here the CDR3 DNA reads TGTGCCACCCGAGCGGAGCGGCCTTACAATGAGCAGTTCTTC.

The rearrangement uses TRBV4-3 and TRBJ2-3, with 8 bases identical to TRBD2. V trimming: 0 bases; J trimming: 2 bases; junction bases outside the gene matches: 4. The CDR3 is 16 amino acids. Germline lookup yields CDR1 LGHNA and CDR2 YSLEER. The CDR3 is CASSQEVAGFTDTQYF. CDR3 nucleotides: TGCGCCAGCAGCCAAGAGGTAGCGGGGTTCACAGATACGCAGTATTTT.

The chain is built from TRBV5-6 and TRBJ2-4; 8 nucleotides match TRBD1. Germline V lookup: CDR1 SGHDT, CDR2 YYEEEE. The J segment lost 0 bases and the V segment lost 4 bases, leaving 12 bases of the junction unmatched. The CDR3 consists of 18 residues. This chain's CDR3 is CASSTWTGSYLAKNIQYF. CDR3 nucleotides: TGTGCCAGCAGCACCTGGACAGGGTCTTACTTAGCCAAAAACATTCAGTACTTC. The complete variable domain, with remaining parts taken from reference TRBV5-6 and TRBJ2-4, reads DAGVTQSPTHLIKTRGQQVTLRCSPKSGHDTVSWYQQALGQGPQFIFQYYEEEERQRGNFPDRFSGHQFPNYSSELNVNALLLGDSALYLCASSTWTGSYLAKNIQYFGAGTRLSVL.

On this clone: The sample contains more than one DNA sequence encoding this CDR3. This chain links TRBV6-6 with TRBJ1-5; D is perhaps TRBD1 (5 bases). The V gene's germline CDR1 is MNHNY and CDR2 SVGAGI (reference sequence). This CDR3 comprises 12 residues. The V gene lost 6 bases and the J gene lost 2 bases, with 5 bases spanning the gap. The CDR3 bases are TGTGCCAGCAGCAGGGGCAATCAGCCCCAGCATTTT. It yields the protein CASSRGNQPQHF.

The chain couples TRBV7-9 to TRBJ2-5; a possible D gene is TRBD2 (6 bases). The CDR3 runs to 17 residues. Trimming shortened V by 5 bases and J by 3 bases, and 22 bases separated the two germline ends. Germline V gene sequence: CDR1 SEHNR, CDR2 FQNEAQ (reference sequence). The CDR3 bases are TGTGCCAGCAGCGTCCTGGGGGGATGGACGCTGAAAGAGACCCAGTACTTC. This sequence encodes CASSVLGGWTLKETQYF.

V gene TRBV4-2 combines with J gene TRBJ1-2, with TRBD1 identical over 10 bases. Germline V gene data show CDR1 as LGHNA and CDR2 as YNFKEQ. Trimming cost V 4 bases and J 3 bases; bases outside gene matches: 11. This CDR3 contains 17 residues. The CDR3 region is CASSPRGTGEYDYGYTF. The CDR3 region has the DNA TGTGCCAGCAGCCCACGGGGGACAGGGGAGTACGACTATGGCTACACCTTC.

This clone was detected a few times. The chain joins TRBV6-1 to TRBJ2-7; D unresolved. V was trimmed by 8 bases and J by 4 bases, leaving 12 bases between them. The CDR3 consists of 12 residues. Looked up from germline, CDR1 is MNHNS and CDR2 is SASEGT. CDR3 sequence reads: CASRVVGYEQYF. CDR3 DNA: TGTGCCAGCCGGGTCGTTGGGTACGAGCAGTACTTC.

The chain joins TRBV28 to TRBJ1-1, with 7 bases that match TRBD1. V trimming: 5 bases; J trimming: 7 bases; junction bases outside the gene matches: 10. From germline, CDR1 is MDHEN and CDR2 SYDVKM. The CDR3 has 14 residues. CDR3 in amino acids: CASSTSDRDREAFF. The CDR3 coding sequence is TGTGCCAGCAGTACCTCCGACAGGGACCGTGAAGCTTTCTTT.

The chain combines TRBV7-3 with TRBJ2-5, with TRBD2 as a possible D gene (6 bases). Per the germline V gene, CDR1 is SGHTA and CDR2 is FQGTGA. V shed 5 bases and J shed 5 bases, with 12 bases lying between them. CDR3 length: 13 amino acids. The CDR3 sequence is CASSPGRWETQYF. The CDR3 nucleotides are TGTGCCAGCAGCCCGGGGAGGTGGGAGACCCAGTACTTC.

J is TRBJ2-3 and V is TRBV6-6, with a possible D match to TRBD2 (6 bases). V was cut by 5 bases and J by 3 bases, with 15 bases left in between. The CDR3 is 15 amino acids. Germline values: CDR1 MNHNY, CDR2 SVGAGI (reference sequence). CDR3 nucleotide sequence: TGTGCCAGCAGTGGGGGGACTCCTACTACAGATACGCAGTATTTT. Protein: CASSGGTPTTDTQYF.

The DNA of the CDR3 is TGTGCCAGCAGCTTCCACGGCGACACGGGAGGCTACACCTTC. As protein: CASSFHGDTGGYTF. The chain links TRBV7-9 to TRBJ1-2, with unresolved D. Germline V gives CDR1 SEHNR, CDR2 FQNEAQ (reference sequence). This CDR3 comprises 14 residues. V lost 3 bases to trimming and J lost 8 bases, with 16 bases between them.

This chain connects TRBV5-4 to TRBJ2-3; possibly TRBD2 for D (5 bases). The CDR3 length is 13 residues. Germline CDR1 is SGHNT and CDR2 is YYREEE (reference sequence). Trimming pared 0 bases from V and 5 bases from J, leaving 7 bases between. CDR3 DNA sequence: TGTGCCAGCAGCTTGGGGGAGAGAGATACGCAGTATTTT. Translation gives CASSLGERDTQYF.

The gene calls are TRBV9 and TRBJ2-1; a possible D gene is TRBD2 (6 bases). The ends were cut back, 1 base at V and 6 bases at J, with 14 bases in the middle. The germline V gene has CDR1 SGDLS and CDR2 YYNGEE. CDR3 length equals 15 residues. The CDR3 here is CASSVTQAAGNEQFF. The CDR3 DNA follows: TGTGCCAGCAGCGTAACGCAGGCAGCGGGCAATGAGCAGTTCTTC.

CDR3 amino acids: CASSLAGTGMAGELFF. In nucleotides, the CDR3 is TGCGCCAGCAGCTTGGCCGGGACAGGGATGGCCGGGGAGCTGTTTTTT. This chain joins TRBV5-1 and TRBJ2-2; 9 nucleotides agree with TRBD1. This CDR3 is built from 16 residues. The ends lost 0 bases at V and 6 bases at J; junction bases unmatched: 6. Germline V gene lookup returns CDR1 SGHRS and CDR2 YFSETQ.

V gene TRBV19 combines with J gene TRBJ2-3; 10 bases map to TRBD1. The CDR3 is 16 residues long. V shed 4 bases and J 2 bases; nucleotides not matched to a gene: 6. Germline V gene sequence: CDR1 LNHDA, CDR2 SQIVND (reference sequence). CDR3 DNA: TGTGCCAGTAGTACGGGACAGGGGAGGTACACAGATACGCAGTATTTT. Translation: CASSTGQGRYTDTQYF.

The chain combines TRBV29-1 with TRBJ2-5, with 7 bases fitting TRBD1. From germline, CDR1 is SQVTM and CDR2 ANQGSEA. The CDR3 totals 12 residues. Trimming removed 7 bases from V and 3 bases from J; junction bases left unmatched: 5. The CDR3, as DNA: TGCAGCGGCCAAACAGGGGAAGAGACCCAGTACTTC. Its protein is CSGQTGEETQYF.